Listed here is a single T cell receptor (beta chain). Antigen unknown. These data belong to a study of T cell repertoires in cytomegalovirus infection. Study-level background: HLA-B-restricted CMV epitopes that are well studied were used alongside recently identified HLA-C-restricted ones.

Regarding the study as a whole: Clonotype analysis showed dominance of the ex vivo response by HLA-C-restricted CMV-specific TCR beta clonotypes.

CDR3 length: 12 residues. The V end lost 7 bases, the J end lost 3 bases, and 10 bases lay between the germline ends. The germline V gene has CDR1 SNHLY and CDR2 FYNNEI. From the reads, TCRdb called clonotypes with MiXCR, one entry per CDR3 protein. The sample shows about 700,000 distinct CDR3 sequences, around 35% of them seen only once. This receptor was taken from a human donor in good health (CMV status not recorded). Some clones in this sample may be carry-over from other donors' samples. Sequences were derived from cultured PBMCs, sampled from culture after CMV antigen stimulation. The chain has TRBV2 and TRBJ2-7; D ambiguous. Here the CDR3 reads CASTSGDYEQYF. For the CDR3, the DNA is TGTGCCAGCACCAGTGGGGACTACGAGCAGTACTTC.